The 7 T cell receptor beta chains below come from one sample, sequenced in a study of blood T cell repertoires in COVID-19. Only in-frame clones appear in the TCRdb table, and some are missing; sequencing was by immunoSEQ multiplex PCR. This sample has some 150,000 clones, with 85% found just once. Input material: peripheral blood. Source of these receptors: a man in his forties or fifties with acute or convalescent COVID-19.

CDR3: CASSQDRVVETQYF. The CDR3 coding sequence is TGTGCCAGCAGCCAGGACAGGGTAGTGGAGACCCAGTACTTC. The chain couples TRBV14 to TRBJ2-5, with 8 bases fitting TRBD1. The CDR3 is 14 residues long. V trimming: 3 bases; J trimming: 5 bases; junction bases outside the gene matches: 5. Per germline, CDR1 SGHDN and CDR2 FVKESK.

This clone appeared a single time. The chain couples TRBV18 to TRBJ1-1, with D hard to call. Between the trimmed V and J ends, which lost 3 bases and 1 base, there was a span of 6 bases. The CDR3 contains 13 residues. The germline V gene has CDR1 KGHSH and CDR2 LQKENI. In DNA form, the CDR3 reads TGTGCCAGCTCACCGAGTGAGAACACTGAAGCTTTCTTT. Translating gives CASSPSENTEAFF.

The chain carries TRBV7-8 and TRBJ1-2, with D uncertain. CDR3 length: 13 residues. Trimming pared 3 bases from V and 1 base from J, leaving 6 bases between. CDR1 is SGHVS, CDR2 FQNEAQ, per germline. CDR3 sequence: CASSFEGNYGYTF. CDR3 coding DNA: TGTGCCAGCAGCTTTGAGGGTAACTATGGCTACACCTTC.

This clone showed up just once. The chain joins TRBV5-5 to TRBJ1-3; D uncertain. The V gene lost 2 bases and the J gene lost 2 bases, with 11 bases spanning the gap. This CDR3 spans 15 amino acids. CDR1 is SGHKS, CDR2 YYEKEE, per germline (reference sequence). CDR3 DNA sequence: TGTGCCAGCAGCTTTGGAGACGGAACTGGAAACACCATATATTTT. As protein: CASSFGDGTGNTIYF.

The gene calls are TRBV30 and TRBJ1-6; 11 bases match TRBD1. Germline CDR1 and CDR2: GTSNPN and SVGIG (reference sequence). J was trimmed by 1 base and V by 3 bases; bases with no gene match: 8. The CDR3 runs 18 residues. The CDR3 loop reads CAWSSGTGGYSYNSPLHF. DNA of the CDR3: TGTGCCTGGAGCTCCGGGACAGGGGGTTATTCCTATAATTCACCCCTCCACTTT.

CDR3 sequence: CASSLRSGGGVTNEKLFF. DNA for the CDR3: TGTGCCAGCAGTTTAAGGTCAGGGGGCGGTGTGACTAATGAAAAACTGTTTTTT. This rearrangement joins TRBV28 to TRBJ1-4, with 8 bases lining up with TRBD1. The CDR3 has 18 residues. V was clipped by 2 bases and J by 2 bases; unmatched bases: 10. The V gene's germline CDR1 is MDHEN and CDR2 SYDVKM.

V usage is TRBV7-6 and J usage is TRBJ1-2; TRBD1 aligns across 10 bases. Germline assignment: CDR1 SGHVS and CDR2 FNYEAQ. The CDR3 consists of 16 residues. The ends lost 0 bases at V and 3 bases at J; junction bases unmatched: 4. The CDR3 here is CASSLAGTGVDYGYTF. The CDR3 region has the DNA TGTGCCAGCAGCTTAGCGGGGACAGGGGTTGACTATGGCTACACCTTC.